The 30 T cell receptor beta chains below were found in one sample sequenced in a study of cytomegalovirus exposure and HLA in healthy donors. Both 60 Vbeta primers and 13 Jbeta primers went into the PCR. Profiling relied on immunoSEQ multiplex PCR, and the TCRdb table lists in-frame clones only, not all of them. The table includes 99,000 or so clones, around 72% detected once. Sequencing was performed on PBMCs. The receptors were gathered from a man under 40 in good health and CMV-seronegative.

The chain has TRBV18 and TRBJ2-5; tentative D call: TRBD2 (5 bases). The CDR3 runs to 12 residues. CDR1 and CDR2 from the germline V gene are KGHSH and LQKENI. V shed 6 bases and J shed 5 bases, with 10 bases lying between them. The CDR3 DNA follows: TGTGCCAGCTCCGGGGTCGGGGAGACCCAGTACTTC. Translation gives CASSGVGETQYF.

This chain uses TRBV10-3 with TRBJ2-1; 9 nucleotides align to TRBD2. Germline V CDR1 and CDR2: ENHRY, SYGVKD. The CDR3 covers 14 residues. J gave up 8 bases and V 2 bases, and 4 bases lay outside the gene matches. The CDR3 here is CAISEAGGPHEQFF. In nucleotides, the CDR3 is TGTGCCATCAGTGAGGCGGGAGGGCCCCATGAGCAGTTCTTC.

DNA for the CDR3: TGTGCCAGCAGCTTAGCGCCGGGATTCTTCGGTGGCTACACCTTC. Its protein is CASSLAPGFFGGYTF. The chain joins TRBV11-2 to TRBJ1-2; D gene ambiguous. Germline V CDR1 and CDR2: SGHAT, FQNNGV. The CDR3 contains 15 residues. Trimming removed 1 base from V and 7 bases from J, with 16 bases in between. The full variable domain, with the rest looked up from reference TRBV11-2 and TRBJ1-2, is EAGVAQSPRYKIIEKRQSVAFWCNPISGHATLYWYQQILGQGPKLLIQFQNNGVVDDSQLPKDRFSAERLKGVDSTLKIQPAKLEDSAVYLCASSLAPGFFGGYTFGSGTRLTVV.

This sequence joins TRBV5-1 and TRBJ2-2, with 7 bases fitting TRBD2. Germline CDR1 reads SGHRS; CDR2 reads YFSETQ. With V trimmed by 4 bases and J by 6 bases, 12 bases remained unmatched. There are 16 residues in the CDR3. The CDR3 loop reads CASSPLTEAGPGELFF. The DNA of the CDR3 is TGCGCCAGCAGCCCGCTTACCGAAGCGGGACCCGGGGAGCTGTTTTTT.

Only one count was recorded for this clone. Without the conserved terminal phenylalanine or tryptophan, this CDR3 likely stems from a read error. The chain combines TRBV7-2 with TRBJ1-2, with 7 bases that match TRBD1. The CDR3 has 15 residues. Germline V gives CDR1 SGHTA, CDR2 FQGNSA. The trim removed 5 bases at V and 0 bases at J, leaving 6 bases unmatched. The CDR3 is CASSPKGASNYGYTL. CDR3 bases: TGTGCCAGCAGCCCGAAGGGGGCCTCTAACTATGGCTACACCCTC.

V usage is TRBV6-9 and J usage is TRBJ2-7, with TRBD2 as a possible D gene (6 bases). The V gene lost 3 bases and the J gene lost 0 bases, with 12 bases spanning the gap. CDR1 and CDR2 (germline): MNHGY, SVAAGI. This CDR3 is 15 amino acids long. The CDR3 protein is CASSYEGDFSYEQYF. CDR3 nucleotides: TGTGCCAGCAGTTACGAAGGGGACTTCTCCTACGAGCAGTACTTC.

The chain employs TRBV7-8 and TRBJ1-5; D gene unclear. The CDR3 consists of 12 residues. Trimming removed 5 bases at V and 4 bases at J, with 6 bases between. Germline CDR1 is SGHVS and CDR2 is FQNEAQ. The CDR3 DNA follows: TGTGCCAGCAGCCAACTAAATCAGCCCCAGCATTTT. Translated: CASSQLNQPQHF.

The chain recombines TRBV18 with TRBJ1-4, with D possibly TRBD1 on 5 matching bases. The CDR3 is 11 amino acids. Trimming removed 6 bases at V and 13 bases at J, with 12 bases between. Germline V gene data show CDR1 as KGHSH and CDR2 as LQKENI. CDR3 in amino acids: CASSQLDRLFF. The DNA for the CDR3 is TGTGCCAGCTCCCAACTTGACAGACTGTTTTTT.

CDR3 in DNA: TGTGCCAGTACCCTCGGGACAGGGTTATTCTTT. This codes for CASTLGTGLFF. The rearrangement uses TRBV19 and TRBJ1-1; 9 positions agree with TRBD1. V gave up 7 bases and J gave up 14 bases; unmatched junction bases: 8. The CDR3 covers 11 residues. From germline, CDR1 is LNHDA and CDR2 SQIVND (reference sequence).

The rearrangement joins TRBV2 to TRBJ2-5; maybe TRBD1 (5 bases). This CDR3 is 14 amino acids long. Germline V lookup: CDR1 SNHLY, CDR2 FYNNEI. The V gene lost 6 bases and the J gene lost 1 base, with 12 bases spanning the gap. Here the CDR3 reads CASSETVTQETQYF. The CDR3, as DNA: TGTGCCAGCAGCGAGACAGTAACCCAAGAGACCCAGTACTTC.

J is TRBJ1-5 and V is TRBV11-2; tentatively, D is TRBD1 (5 bases). There are 13 residues in the CDR3. Germline V lookup: CDR1 SGHAT, CDR2 FQNNGV. The ends were cut back, 1 base at V and 6 bases at J, with 7 bases in the middle. CDR3 in amino acids: CASSLGRGQPQHF. CDR3 nucleotide sequence: TGTGCCAGCAGCTTAGGAAGGGGTCAGCCCCAGCATTTT.

The V call is TRBV5-1, the J call TRBJ2-1; possible D gene TRBD2, 6 bases. Germline loops: CDR1 SGHRS, CDR2 YFSETQ. Trimming took 4 bases from V and 7 from J, leaving 15 bases between them. CDR3 length: 14 amino acids. The DNA of the CDR3 is TGCGCCAGCAGCCTTAGCGGAGAGTGGAATGAGCAGTTCTTC. This codes for CASSLSGEWNEQFF.

The chain combines TRBV27 with TRBJ2-5, with no clear D. The closer fit of TRBJ2-7 to the DNA end suggests the J call may be wrong. CDR1 and CDR2 from the germline V gene are MNHEY and SMNVEV (reference sequence). CDR3 length: 14 amino acids. CDR3 DNA sequence: TGTGCCAGCAGTTTCGTCGGCGGAACCTACGAGCAGTACTTC. It yields the protein CASSFVGGTYEQYF.

The chain employs TRBV5-1 and TRBJ1-5; D is unclear. The CDR3 totals 15 residues. From germline, CDR1 is SGHRS and CDR2 YFSETQ. The V end lost 4 bases, the J end lost 0 bases, and 11 bases lay between the germline ends. CDR3 coding DNA: TGCGCCAGCAGCCTGGGATCAGGTAGCAATCAGCCCCAGCATTTT. Amino acid sequence: CASSLGSGSNQPQHF.

The J gene is TRBJ1-5, the V gene TRBV4-3; D is uncertain. V lost 0 bases, J lost 4 bases, and 7 bases lay in between. Germline loops: CDR1 LGHNA, CDR2 YSLEER. The CDR3 is 14 amino acids. CDR3 loop: CASSQDVANQPQHF. In DNA, the CDR3 is TGCGCCAGCAGCCAAGACGTGGCAAATCAGCCCCAGCATTTT.

In its sample, this clone was seen a few times. This sequence joins TRBV7-9 and TRBJ2-7; 12 positions match TRBD2. The CDR3 is 18 residues long. CDR1 SEHNR and CDR2 FQNEAQ come from the germline V gene (reference sequence). V was pared by 2 bases and J by 3 bases, with 11 bases of the junction left unmatched. CDR3 nucleotides: TGTGCCAGCAGCTTAAGCTTAGGACTAGCGGGATTTATCTACGAGCAGTACTTC. This codes for CASSLSLGLAGFIYEQYF.

V usage is TRBV5-1 and J usage is TRBJ2-5; D possibly corresponds to TRBD1 (6 bases). V was cut by 4 bases and J by 5 bases, with 15 bases left in between. Looked up from germline, CDR1 is SGHRS and CDR2 is YFSETQ. The CDR3 runs to 14 residues. The CDR3, as DNA: TGCGCCAGCAGCCCAGGACAGATAGGGGAGACCCAGTACTTC. It is translated as CASSPGQIGETQYF.

V and J are TRBV27 and TRBJ1-2; tentatively, D is TRBD1 (6 bases). V lost 5 bases and J lost 6, with 13 bases in between. Germline V gene lookup returns CDR1 MNHEY and CDR2 SMNVEV (reference sequence). The CDR3 sequence is 13 residues long. CDR3 bases: TGTGCCAGCAGTGCCTCAGGGGCCCATGGCTACACCTTC. This codes for CASSASGAHGYTF.

Note on this clone: Different DNA sequences within this sample yield the same CDR3. DNA for the CDR3: TGCGCCAGCAGCTTGGCCGGTGATACGCAGTATTTT. The encoded protein is CASSLAGDTQYF. The gene calls are TRBV5-1 and TRBJ2-3; D remains ambiguous. Per the germline V gene, CDR1 is SGHRS and CDR2 is YFSETQ. The CDR3 runs 12 residues. Trimming took 0 bases from V and 6 from J, leaving 5 bases between them.

The chain couples TRBV11-1 to TRBJ2-7; tentative D call: TRBD2 (5 bases). V shed 1 base and J shed 7 bases, with 23 bases lying between them. The V gene's germline CDR1 is SGHAT and CDR2 FQDESV (reference sequence). This CDR3 has 17 amino acids. CDR3 protein: CASSLVGSTTGTEEQYF. In DNA, the CDR3 is TGTGCCAGCAGCTTAGTTGGTTCGACTACGGGAACGGAAGAGCAGTACTTC.

V and J are TRBV5-6 and TRBJ1-1; 7 nucleotides line up with TRBD1. This CDR3 comprises 17 residues. The germline gives CDR1 SGHDT, CDR2 YYEEEE. With 0 bases clipped from V and 0 bases from J, the junction kept 8 bases outside the gene matches. CDR3 nucleotide sequence: TGTGCCAGCAGCTTGGACAGGGGACCACTCATGAACACTGAAGCTTTCTTT. This translates into CASSLDRGPLMNTEAFF.

This clone was recorded a few times. The chain recombines TRBV6-5 with TRBJ2-1, with D possibly matching TRBD1 (7 bases). Per germline, CDR1 MNHEY and CDR2 SVGAGI. V was pared by 11 bases and J by 7 bases, with 18 bases between. This CDR3 spans 13 amino acids. The CDR3 coding sequence is TGTGCCTCGGAGGGGGCGTTGAGGAATGAGCAGTTCTTC. Encoded protein: CASEGALRNEQFF.

Sample share makes this clone medium-sized (0.01 to 0.1%). The chain recombines TRBV21-1 with TRBJ1-1. TRBV21-1 is a documented pseudogene. The CDR3 covers 13 residues. The CDR3 region is CAPFGGENTEAFF. The DNA of the CDR3 is TGTGCCCCATTCGGGGGGGAAAACACTGAAGCTTTCTTT.

J is TRBJ1-2 and V is TRBV28, with 7 bases matching TRBD1. CDR1 and CDR2 from the germline V gene are MDHEN and SYDVKM. After removal of 7 bases from V and 8 bases from J, the junction contained 22 bases not matched to a gene. The CDR3 length is 17 residues. CDR3 residues: CASKPWGTEKKRRGYTF. The CDR3 DNA reads as TGTGCCAGCAAGCCCTGGGGGACAGAGAAAAAACGGCGGGGCTACACCTTC.

The V call is TRBV9, the J call TRBJ2-5; TRBD2 agrees at 9 bases. The CDR3 totals 15 residues. The junction had 4 bases not matched to a gene; V was cut back by 0 bases and J by 4 bases. Per germline, CDR1 SGDLS and CDR2 YYNGEE. CDR3 sequence reads: CASSVGIAGVETQYF. The CDR3 DNA follows: TGTGCCAGCAGCGTAGGGATAGCGGGAGTAGAGACCCAGTACTTC.

The table lists this clone with a count of one. The rearrangement links TRBV7-9 to TRBJ1-1; D call uncertain. The V gene lost 1 base and the J gene lost 4 bases, with 7 bases spanning the gap. The CDR3 has 13 amino acids. CDR1 is SEHNR, CDR2 FQNEAQ, per germline (reference sequence). The CDR3 region is CASSLEGGTEAFF. CDR3 nucleotide sequence: TGTGCCAGCAGCTTAGAAGGAGGCACTGAAGCTTTCTTT.

In its sample, this clone was seen once. V gene TRBV5-1 combines with J gene TRBJ2-1; 10 bases align to TRBD2. This CDR3 comprises 15 residues. Germline V gene lookup returns CDR1 SGHRS and CDR2 YFSETQ. Trimming cost V 1 base and J 5 bases; bases outside gene matches: 3. The CDR3 DNA reads as TGCGCCAGCAGCTTGAACCTAGCGGGAGACAATGAGCAGTTCTTC. Translated, it gives CASSLNLAGDNEQFF.

The chain is built from TRBV29-1 and TRBJ1-6; TRBD1 matches 8 bases. CDR1 and CDR2 (germline): SQVTM, ANQGSEA. The V and J ends lost 8 bases and 9 bases, in that order; junction bases with no gene match: 12. This CDR3 is built from 14 residues. In nucleotides, the CDR3 is TGCAGCTTCCCCTGGGGACAGGTAGTTTCACCCCTCCACTTT. This gives the protein CSFPWGQVVSPLHF.

The chain couples TRBV2 to TRBJ1-2; 9 bases fit TRBD1. Germline V gene data show CDR1 as SNHLY and CDR2 as FYNNEI. This CDR3 is 14 amino acids long. V lost 3 bases and J lost 12; bases outside the gene matches: 11. Written as DNA, the CDR3 is TGTGCCAGCAGTGACATTAGGACAGGGGCCAAGCACACCTTC. Its translation: CASSDIRTGAKHTF.

The chain couples TRBV2 to TRBJ2-5; 8 bases are a match to TRBD1. The end of the DNA fits TRBJ2-7 better, so the J call may be wrong. The CDR3 loop spans 18 amino acids. CDR1 SNHLY and CDR2 FYNNEI come from the germline V gene. Here the CDR3 reads CASSEALLGTGALYEQYF. The CDR3 DNA reads TGTGCCAGCAGTGAAGCGCTTCTGGGGACAGGAGCCCTCTACGAGCAGTACTTC.